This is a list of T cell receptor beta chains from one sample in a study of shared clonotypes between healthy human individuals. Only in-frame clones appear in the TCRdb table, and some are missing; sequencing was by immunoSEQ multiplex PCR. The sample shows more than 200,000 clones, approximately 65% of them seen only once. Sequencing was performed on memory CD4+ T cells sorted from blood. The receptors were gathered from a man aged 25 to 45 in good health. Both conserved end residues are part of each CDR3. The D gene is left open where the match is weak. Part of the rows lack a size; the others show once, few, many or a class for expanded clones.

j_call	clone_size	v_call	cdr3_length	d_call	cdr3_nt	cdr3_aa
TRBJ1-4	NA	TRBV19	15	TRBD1	TGTGGGGCTAGCAACAACAGGGGCGGCAGTGAAAAACTGTTTTTT	CGASNNRGGSEKLFF
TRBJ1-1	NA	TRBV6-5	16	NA	TGTGCCAGCAGTTACCGAGGTTGGGCTAGGGACACTGAAGCTTTCTTT	CASSYRGWARDTEAFF
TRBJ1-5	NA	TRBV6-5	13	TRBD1	TGTGCCAGCAGTTCTGGGACAGCTCGGCCCCAGCATTTT	CASSSGTARPQHF
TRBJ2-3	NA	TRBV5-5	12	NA	TGTGCCAGCAGCTTACGCTCAGATACGCAGTATTTT	CASSLRSDTQYF
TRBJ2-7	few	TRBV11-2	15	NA	TGTGCCAGCGGCCCCCTCCGGGGAGCCGAGTTCGAGCAGTACTTC	CASGPLRGAEFEQYF
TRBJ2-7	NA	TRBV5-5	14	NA	TGTGCCAGCAGCTTGGCTCCATCACCCTTCGAGCAGTACTTC	CASSLAPSPFEQYF
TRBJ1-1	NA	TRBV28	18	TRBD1	TGTGCCAGTCCTCCCCTTAGACAGGGCGCTCTTAGGCACACTGAAGCTTTCTTT	CASPPLRQGALRHTEAFF
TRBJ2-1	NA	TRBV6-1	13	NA	TGTGCCAGCAGAAACCGCGTCGGCAATGAGCAGTTCTTC	CASRNRVGNEQFF
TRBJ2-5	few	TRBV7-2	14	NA	TGTGCCAGCAGCTTAGATTGGGGGCAAGAGACCCAGTACTTC	CASSLDWGQETQYF
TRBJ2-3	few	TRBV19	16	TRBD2	TGTGCCAGTAGTACCTTAGCGGGAGGGCCCACAGATACGCAGTATTTT	CASSTLAGGPTDTQYF
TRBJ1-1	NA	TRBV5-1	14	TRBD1	TGCGCCAGCAGCTTGGTGCAGGGGGATACTGAAGCTTTCTTT	CASSLVQGDTEAFF
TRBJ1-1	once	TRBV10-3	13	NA	TGTGCCATCAGTGCCAGTATGAACACTGAAGCTTTCTTT	CAISASMNTEAFF
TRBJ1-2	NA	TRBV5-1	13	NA	TGCGCCAGCAGCTCGACAGCTAACTATGGCTACACCTTC	CASSSTANYGYTF
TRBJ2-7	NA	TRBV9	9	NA	TGTGCCAGCAGACCCGAGCAGTACTTC	CASRPEQYF
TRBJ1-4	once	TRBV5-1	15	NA	TGCGCCAGCAGCTTTCATAGTCCCGGAGATGAAAAACTGTTTTTT	CASSFHSPGDEKLFF
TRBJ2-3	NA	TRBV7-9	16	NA	TGTGCCAGCAGCCGACACAGTGGATCTAGCACAGATACGCAGTATTTT	CASSRHSGSSTDTQYF
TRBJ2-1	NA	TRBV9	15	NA	TGTGCCAGCAGCGTAGGGGGGGCTACGTACAATGAGCAGTTCTTC	CASSVGGATYNEQFF